This T cell receptor (beta chain) was profiled in a study of T cell changes during pregnancy in multiple sclerosis. Trimming removed 3 bases from V and 8 bases from J, with 18 bases in between. Germline lookup yields CDR1 SGHNT and CDR2 YYREEE (reference sequence). CDR3 length equals 15 residues. The data were produced by immunoSEQ multiplex PCR, yet TCRdb's version contains in-frame clones alone and is incomplete. This sample carries about 41,000 clones, roughly 90% of them seen once, and the ten largest clones take about 7%. Sequencing was performed on CD8+ T cells from peripheral blood mononuclear cells, taken in the third trimester of pregnancy. The receptor was isolated from a female donor with multiple sclerosis, enrolled in a pregnancy study. This rearrangement joins TRBV5-4 to TRBJ2-1, with D possibly TRBD1 on 5 matching bases. In DNA form, the CDR3 reads TGTGCCAGCAGCTCATTGGAAGGGGATATACATGAGCAGTTCTTC. This codes for CASSSLEGDIHEQFF.